Shown below are 10 T cell receptor beta chains from a single sample sequenced in a study of radiation and T cells in renal cell carcinoma. Noted time point: blood 2 weeks post-SBRT. The treatment: 15 Gy SBRT to primary tumor, nephrectomy 4 weeks later. Using immunoSEQ multiplex PCR, the repertoire was profiled, and TCRdb retains in-frame clones only, with some absent. The profile covers roughly 60,000 clones, with around 80% appearing a single time and roughly 7.4% taken by the ten largest. The specimen comprised blood, sampled from a patient whose treatment included radiotherapy and nephrectomy. These receptors were taken from a man aged 55 to 70 with renal cell carcinoma.

V usage is TRBV7-9 and J usage is TRBJ2-1; unclear D gene. Germline CDR1 SEHNR, CDR2 FQNEAQ (reference sequence). The length of the CDR3 is 16 residues. Trimming pared 2 bases from V and 4 bases from J, leaving 15 bases between. Here the CDR3 reads CASSLRSGSLYNEQFF. The CDR3 DNA sequence: TGTGCCAGCAGCTTACGGTCAGGCAGCCTATACAATGAGCAGTTCTTC.

This chain links TRBV5-1 with TRBJ1-2; TRBD1 matches at 10 bases. The CDR3 extends over 15 amino acids. Germline V gene lookup returns CDR1 SGHRS and CDR2 YFSETQ. V lost 3 bases and J lost 8; bases outside the gene matches: 10. Here the CDR3 DNA reads TGCGCCAGCAGCTGGGCCGGGACAGGGGCGGAAGGCTACACCTTC. Protein sequence: CASSWAGTGAEGYTF. Supplemented by reference TRBV5-1 and TRBJ1-2, the full variable domain reads KAGVTQTPRYLIKTRGQQVTLSCSPISGHRSVSWYQQTPGQGLQFLFEYFSETQRNKGNFPGRFSGRQFSNSRSEMNVSTLELGDSALYLCASSWAGTGAEGYTFGSGTRLTVV.

J is TRBJ2-2 and V is TRBV11-2; 9 bases match TRBD2. Per germline, CDR1 SGHAT and CDR2 FQNNGV. The J segment lost 7 bases and the V segment lost 1 base, leaving 7 bases of the junction unmatched. The length of the CDR3 is 16 residues. This chain's CDR3 is CASSLVGGGAGGELFF. In DNA, the CDR3 is TGTGCCAGCAGCTTAGTTGGCGGGGGGGCCGGCGGGGAGCTGTTTTTT. Using reference TRBV11-2 and TRBJ2-2 for the parts outside the CDR3, the full variable domain is EAGVAQSPRYKIIEKRQSVAFWCNPISGHATLYWYQQILGQGPKLLIQFQNNGVVDDSQLPKDRFSAERLKGVDSTLKIQPAKLEDSAVYLCASSLVGGGAGGELFFGEGSRLTVL.

The chain couples TRBV2 to TRBJ2-3, with D perhaps assigned TRBD1 or TRBD2 (7 bases each). The CDR3 runs 15 residues. Germline V gene data show CDR1 as SNHLY and CDR2 as FYNNEI. V lost 10 bases and J lost 6, with 23 bases in between. CDR3 DNA: TGTGCCACACAAATACAGGGGCTAGCGGCGGATACGCAGTATTTT. Its translation: CATQIQGLAADTQYF.

The rearrangement links TRBV7-2 to TRBJ1-1; D is ambiguous. CDR3 length equals 13 residues. With 3 bases removed from V and 4 bases from J, the gap between germline ends came to 9 bases. CDR1 is SGHTA, CDR2 FQGNSA, per germline. CDR3 in DNA: TGTGCCAGCAGCTTTTACAGCACCACTGAAGCTTTCTTT. It codes for CASSFYSTTEAFF.

The genes are TRBV18 and TRBJ2-5; D is undetermined. The CDR3 consists of 13 residues. Germline V gives CDR1 KGHSH, CDR2 LQKENI. Trimming took off 2 bases at V and 0 bases at J, with 4 bases between the two ends. DNA for the CDR3: TGTGCCAGCTCACCATCTTACCAAGAGACCCAGTACTTC. It specifies CASSPSYQETQYF.

The chain recombines TRBV7-8 with TRBJ2-4, with D possibly matching TRBD1 (6 bases). Germline V lookup: CDR1 SGHVS, CDR2 FQNEAQ. The V gene lost 5 bases and the J gene lost 3 bases, with 20 bases spanning the gap. CDR3 length equals 17 residues. The CDR3 loop is CASSPVLKRGIKNIQYF. CDR3 DNA sequence: TGTGCCAGCAGCCCCGTGTTGAAGAGGGGGATCAAAAACATTCAGTACTTC.

This clone has a single count. The rearrangement joins TRBV11-2 to TRBJ1-1, with 8 bases lining up with TRBD1. Per the germline V gene, CDR1 is SGHAT and CDR2 is FQNNGV. CDR3 size: 15 residues. Germline trimming cut 2 bases from V and 2 bases from J; bases unmatched to any gene: 4. DNA of the CDR3: TGTGCCAGCAGCTTAATGTCAGGGGGCAACACTGAAGCTTTCTTT. Its translation: CASSLMSGGNTEAFF.

The chain has TRBV4-3 and TRBJ1-2; 7 positions match TRBD1. With V trimmed by 2 bases and J by 0 bases, 6 bases remained unmatched. The CDR3 covers 16 residues. Looked up from germline, CDR1 is LGHNA and CDR2 is YSLEER. The CDR3 sequence is CASSQRDSFTNYGYTF. CDR3 in DNA: TGCGCCAGCAGCCAAAGGGACAGCTTCACTAACTATGGCTACACCTTC.

On this clone: The identical CDR3 is also encoded by other nucleotide sequences in the sample. The chain uses TRBV19 and TRBJ1-2; 8 nucleotides agree with TRBD1. This CDR3 spans 14 amino acids. The germline gives CDR1 LNHDA, CDR2 SQIVND (reference sequence). V dropped 3 bases and J dropped 4; count of bases not matched to a gene: 4. The CDR3 DNA follows: TGTGCCAGTAGTATCCCCGGGACAGGCTATGGCTACACCTTC. As protein: CASSIPGTGYGYTF.